What follows is one T cell receptor beta chain and its context. What it binds is not known. Each sample's TCRbeta library yielded on average around 40,000 productive templates. Libraries were prepared by immunoSEQ multiplex PCR; TCRdb keeps only in-frame clonotypes and omits some of them. The sample carries 35,000 or so clones, roughly 90% recorded once. The data belong to a study of STAT3 mutations in large granular lymphocyte leukemia. At the level of the study: 40% of treated T-LGLL patients showed hematologic response to immunosuppression. Whole-study results and caveats: In several patients, dominant TCR clone burden exceeded STAT3 mutant burden. Every T-cell large granular lymphocyte leukemia patient had at least one immunodominant TCR beta clonotype.

Germline lookup yields CDR1 SGHRS and CDR2 YFSETQ. The CDR3 is 14 residues long. Deletions cut 1 base from V and 6 bases from J, with 10 bases between. The chain combines TRBV5-1 with TRBJ2-2; D unclear. The sequencing input was PBMCs. The receptor comes from a human donor with T large granular lymphocyte leukemia. Some clones in this sample may be carry-over from other donors' samples. The DNA for the CDR3 is TGCGCCAGCAGCTTGTATCGCGAGGCCGGGGAGCTGTTTTTT. Translating gives CASSLYREAGELFF. The variable domain in full, completed from reference TRBV5-1 and TRBJ2-2, reads KAGVTQTPRYLIKTRGQQVTLSCSPISGHRSVSWYQQTPGQGLQFLFEYFSETQRNKGNFPGRFSGRQFSNSRSEMNVSTLELGDSALYLCASSLYREAGELFFGEGSRLTVL.